This T cell receptor (beta chain) comes out of a study of T cells in tuberculosis. Overall study results and limits: Smaller distances to GMM-specific TCRs suggested their expansion in active tuberculosis.

Clones were sequenced by immunoSEQ multiplex PCR, and TCRdb holds only the in-frame ones, with some missing. The table lists about 35,000 clones, about 93% of them singletons. A remark on this clone: Its specificity is not known.

The CDR3 loop spans 17 amino acids. Deletions cut 3 bases from V and 3 bases from J, with 19 bases between. Germline CDR1 reads SGDLS; CDR2 reads YYNGEE. This sequence joins TRBV9 and TRBJ1-3, with D maybe TRBD1 (5 bases). The receptor was derived from a donor between 10 and 29 years old with latent tuberculosis or without tuberculosis infection. Material: PBMCs. The CDR3 DNA sequence: TGTGCCAGCAGCGAAACATTAGCAGGGCTGGGTGGAAACACCATATATTTT. Its translation: CASSETLAGLGGNTIYF. Using reference TRBV9 and TRBJ1-3 for the parts outside the CDR3, the full variable domain is DSGVTQTPKHLITATGQRVTLRCSPRSGDLSVYWYQQSLDQGLQFLIQYYNGEERAKGNILERFSAQQFPDLHSELNLSSLELGDSALYFCASSETLAGLGGNTIYFGEGSWLTVV.